This TCR beta chain was documented in a study of follicular helper T cells after annual influenza vaccination. Profiling relied on immunoSEQ multiplex PCR, and the TCRdb table lists in-frame clones only, not all of them. The table has 8,000 to 8,500 clones, 82% seen once. Study-wide points: Plasmablast frequency change correlated with clonality change in ICOS+CD38+ cTfh.

This clone was seen a few times. What it binds is not known. The time point here: 2014-2015 season, pre-vaccination. Before and after seasonal inactivated influenza vaccination, adults gave blood for sorting CD4 subsets for sequencing. ICOS+CD38+ and ICOS-CD38- fractions were sorted from non-naive CD4+CXCR5+PD-1+ cells. Trimming shortened V by 0 bases and J by 10 bases, and 10 bases separated the two germline ends. The CDR3 totals 13 residues. Per germline, CDR1 SGHTA and CDR2 FQGNSA. This sequence joins TRBV7-2 and TRBJ1-5, with TRBD1 as a possible D gene (6 bases). The TCR comes from an adult who received the influenza vaccine. Sample: CXCR5+ CD38- circulating T follicular helper cells from blood, taken on the day of influenza vaccination. The subset was: circulating Tfh, non-naive CD4+CXCR5+PD-1+ (ICOS+CD38+ or ICOS-CD38-). The CDR3 sequence: CASSLALGGPQHF. CDR3 sequence (DNA): TGTGCCAGCAGCTTAGCGCTAGGGGGTCCCCAGCATTTT.